This paragraph covers one T cell receptor (beta chain) sequence. The CDR3 is 11 residues long. The germline CDR1 and CDR2 sequences are MGHDK and SYGVNS. V was clipped by 5 bases and J by 6 bases, with 8 bases between them. Only in-frame clones appear in the TCRdb table, and some are missing; sequencing was by immunoSEQ multiplex PCR. The table lists nearly 100,000 clones, approximately 92% of them singletons. This entry comes from a study of graft-versus-host responses after intestinal transplantation. Study context: Recipients had transplants, and these were multivisceral, liver-intestinal, or isolated intestinal.

The source is a human patient who received an intestinal transplant, so some T cells may come from the graft donor. The sample here was PBMCs, taken 453 days after intestinal transplant. This chain connects TRBV25-1 to TRBJ2-7, with a tentative D call TRBD1 (6 bases). CDR3 bases: TGTGCCAGCAGTCCAGGGGCCGAGCAGTACTTC. Encoded protein: CASSPGAEQYF.